Listed below are T cell receptor beta chains from one sample, sequenced in a study of identical twins. TCRdb used MiXCR to reprocess the 5' RACE reads, holding one entry per CDR3 protein. The sample has some 190,000 distinct CDR3 sequences; about 15% are singletons. These data were also reused for a study on T cells expressing NK-cell markers.

The sample taken for sequencing was CD8+ T cells sorted from blood. Receptor source: a woman aged 18-30 years in good health. Both conserved end residues are part of each CDR3. D genes are given only for firm matches. The size entry is marked missing in some rows and otherwise reads once, few, many or a size class.

j_call: TRBJ2-5
clone_size: -
v_call: TRBV28
cdr3_length: 16
d_call: TRBD2
cdr3_nt: TGTGCCAGCAGTCGGGGGGGCCGGGACTATCAAGAGACCCAGTACTTC
cdr3_aa: CASSRGGRDYQETQYF

j_call: TRBJ2-5
clone_size: few
v_call: TRBV5-1
cdr3_length: 14
d_call: -
cdr3_nt: TGCGCCAGCAGCTTGGGGGTCCGGAAAGAGACCCAGTACTTC
cdr3_aa: CASSLGVRKETQYF

j_call: TRBJ1-2
clone_size: few
v_call: TRBV29-1
cdr3_length: 14
d_call: -
cdr3_nt: TGCAGCGTTGAAGATGACGGGACAACATATGGCTACACCTTC
cdr3_aa: CSVEDDGTTYGYTF

j_call: TRBJ2-2
clone_size: few
v_call: TRBV7-9
cdr3_length: 14
d_call: -
cdr3_nt: TGTGCCAGCAGCTTAAGGACCGCTGTGGGGGAGCTGTTTTTT
cdr3_aa: CASSLRTAVGELFF

j_call: TRBJ1-2
clone_size: few
v_call: TRBV20-1
cdr3_length: 14
d_call: TRBD1
cdr3_nt: TGCAGTGCCTCGCAACGACAGGGGGCGCGAGGCTACACCTTC
cdr3_aa: CSASQRQGARGYTF

j_call: TRBJ1-5
clone_size: -
v_call: TRBV10-2
cdr3_length: 15
d_call: -
cdr3_nt: TGCGCCAGCAGTACTACAGGGTATAGCAATCAGCCCCAGCATTTT
cdr3_aa: CASSTTGYSNQPQHF

j_call: TRBJ2-7
clone_size: few
v_call: TRBV10-2
cdr3_length: 13
d_call: TRBD2
cdr3_nt: TGCGCCAGCAGGTCTAGCGGGAGTTACGAGCAGTACTTC
cdr3_aa: CASRSSGSYEQYF

j_call: TRBJ2-5
clone_size: once
v_call: TRBV9
cdr3_length: 15
d_call: -
cdr3_nt: TGTGCCAGCAGCGTAGGGGGTGGGGTCCAAGAGACCCAGTACTTC
cdr3_aa: CASSVGGGVQETQYF

j_call: TRBJ2-4
clone_size: -
v_call: TRBV11-2
cdr3_length: 13
d_call: TRBD1
cdr3_nt: TGTGCCAGCAGCTTAGGGACAGGAAACATTCAGTACTTC
cdr3_aa: CASSLGTGNIQYF

j_call: TRBJ1-1
clone_size: few
v_call: TRBV5-6
cdr3_length: 12
d_call: TRBD1
cdr3_nt: TGTGCCAGCAGCCACAGGGGAGCTGAAGCTTTCTTT
cdr3_aa: CASSHRGAEAFF

j_call: TRBJ2-6
clone_size: -
v_call: TRBV12-3/TRBV12-4
cdr3_length: 17
d_call: TRBD1
cdr3_nt: TGTGCCAGCATCCGACAGGGGGCAGGCTCTGGGGCCAACGTCCTGACTTTC
cdr3_aa: CASIRQGAGSGANVLTF

j_call: TRBJ1-4
clone_size: -
v_call: TRBV7-9
cdr3_length: 17
d_call: -
cdr3_nt: TGTGCCAGCAGCGTTAGTGGTTACGGGGGGACTAATGAAAAACTGTTTTTT
cdr3_aa: CASSVSGYGGTNEKLFF

j_call: TRBJ2-7
clone_size: few
v_call: TRBV10-3
cdr3_length: 17
d_call: -
cdr3_nt: TGTGCCATCAGTGAGTCCGGTACCGACTACGCGAGCTACGAGCAGTACTTC
cdr3_aa: CAISESGTDYASYEQYF

j_call: TRBJ2-1
clone_size: -
v_call: TRBV7-9
cdr3_length: 15
d_call: TRBD2
cdr3_nt: TGTGCCAGCAGCTCTCGGACTAGTAACACTGGTGAGCAGTTCTTC
cdr3_aa: CASSSRTSNTGEQFF

j_call: TRBJ2-1
clone_size: -
v_call: TRBV9
cdr3_length: 11
d_call: -
cdr3_nt: TGTGCCAGCGGACGGGTTTATGAGCAGTTCTTC
cdr3_aa: CASGRVYEQFF

j_call: TRBJ1-1
clone_size: many
v_call: TRBV2
cdr3_length: 11
d_call: -
cdr3_nt: TGTGCCGGCGGGACGAACACTGAAGCTTTCTTT
cdr3_aa: CAGGTNTEAFF

j_call: TRBJ2-7
clone_size: -
v_call: TRBV10-2
cdr3_length: 16
d_call: -
cdr3_nt: TGCGCCAGCAGAACTGTTCAGGGACCGCAGACCTACGAGCAGTACTTC
cdr3_aa: CASRTVQGPQTYEQYF